A selection of T cell receptor beta chains follows, all from one sample in a study of cytomegalovirus exposure and HLA in healthy donors. Assay: immunoSEQ multiplex PCR; the TCRdb copy retains only in-frame clones and omits some. The sample gives around 150,000 clones, under 80% of which show up once; around 4% is in the top ten. The sequenced material came from PBMCs. Every receptor here comes from a man aged 40-49 years in good health and CMV-seronegative. CDR3s include the opening cysteine and the closing phenylalanine or tryptophan. The D gene is left open where the match is weak. A clone size is listed for some rows: how often the clone was seen (once, few, many), or a class if it is expanded.

once | TRBD1 | TRBJ1-2 | TRBV10-2 | TGCGCCAGCAGGGGGACCACTACAGGGGGCGCTTCTAACTATGGCTACACCTTC | CASRGTTTGGASNYGYTF
. | . | TRBJ1-1 | TRBV9 | TGTGCCAGCAGCGTAGGGGAGACTGAAGCTTTCTTT | CASSVGETEAFF
. | . | TRBJ2-5 | TRBV5-1 | TGCGCCAGCAGCGGAACAGGGAACCCCCAAGAGACCCAGTACTTC | CASSGTGNPQETQYF
. | . | TRBJ2-3 | TRBV29-1 | TGCAGCCCAAGTATAGGGGGAGATGGAGATACGCAGTATTTT | CSPSIGGDGDTQYF
. | . | TRBJ1-6 | TRBV30 | TGTGCCTGGAGCCCGGGATCCTATAATTCACCCCTCCACTTT | CAWSPGSYNSPLHF
. | . | TRBJ2-5 | TRBV30 | TGTGCCTGGAGTGTACTCGTAGGGGGGGCCCGGGAGACCCAGTACTTC | CAWSVLVGGARETQYF
. | TRBD1 | TRBJ2-7 | TRBV5-1 | TGCGCCAGCAGCCCGGGACAGGGTGGCTACGAGCAGTACTTC | CASSPGQGGYEQYF
. | TRBD1 | TRBJ1-2 | TRBV5-1 | TGCGCCAGCAGCAACGGGACAGGGGTTTATGGCTACACCTTC | CASSNGTGVYGYTF
few | . | TRBJ1-6 | TRBV2 | TGTGCCAGCACAACGGGACTTCCGAGCTCCTATAATTCACCCCTCCACTTT | CASTTGLPSSYNSPLHF
. | . | TRBJ2-6 | TRBV27 | TGTGCCAGCAGGTCTCTCGGCTCTGGGGCCAACGTCCTGACTTTC | CASRSLGSGANVLTF
few | . | TRBJ2-6 | TRBV7-2 | TGTGCCAGCAGCTTTCCGGGGGGGGCCAACGTCCTGACTTTC | CASSFPGGANVLTF
. | TRBD1 | TRBJ2-2 | TRBV15 | TGTGCCACCAGTGTCCCTCCGGGACAGGGTATCTCCGGGGAGCTGTTTTTT | CATSVPPGQGISGELFF
. | TRBD2 | TRBJ2-3 | TRBV27 | TGTGCCAGCAGTTTCGGGGGGGTATCTAGCACAGATACGCAGTATTTT | CASSFGGVSSTDTQYF
. | TRBD2 | TRBJ2-1 | TRBV5-1 | TGCGCCAGCAGCGCGGGGGTCCCCGTGGATGAGCAGTTCTTC | CASSAGVPVDEQFF
. | TRBD1 | TRBJ1-1 | TRBV4-3 | TGCGCCAGCAGCCAAGAGGACAGGGGAGACACTGAAGCTTTCTTT | CASSQEDRGDTEAFF
many | . | TRBJ2-6 | TRBV29-1 | TGCAGCGTTGAATTCGGGGGCTCTGGGGCCAACGTCCTGACTTTC | CSVEFGGSGANVLTF
. | TRBD1 | TRBJ2-1 | TRBV6-1 | TGTGCCAGCAGTGAAGTGAGGAGGACAGGTTCCCAAGATGAGCAGTTCTTC | CASSEVRRTGSQDEQFF
. | TRBD1 | TRBJ2-1 | TRBV7-8 | TGTGCCAGCAGCGTCACCGGGACAGGCTCCTACAATGAGCAGTTCTTC | CASSVTGTGSYNEQFF
few | TRBD2 | TRBJ2-4 | TRBV6-5 | TGTGCCAGCAGTCCGACTAGCGGGGGCCAAGGCATTCAGTACTTC | CASSPTSGGQGIQYF
. | TRBD2 | TRBJ2-5 | TRBV5-1 | TGCGCCAGCAGCTTTACGAATGCGGGGCTAGCGGGGGCGACCCAGTACTTC | CASSFTNAGLAGATQYF
few | TRBD1 | TRBJ2-2 | TRBV4-1 | TGCGCCAGCAGCCAAGATCTACAGGGGACCGGGGAGCTGTTTTTT | CASSQDLQGTGELFF
. | . | TRBJ2-1 | TRBV4-2 | TGTGCCAGCAGCCAAGATTCAGCCTACAATGAGCAGTTCTTC | CASSQDSAYNEQFF
. | TRBD2 | TRBJ2-2 | TRBV9 | TGTGCCAGCAGCCGTTCCACTAGCGGGTCTAACACCGGGGAGCTGTTTTTT | CASSRSTSGSNTGELFF
. | . | TRBJ2-3 | TRBV5-1 | TGCGCCAGCAGCTTGCGAGGGATGGGAGCCACAGATACGCAGTATTTT | CASSLRGMGATDTQYF
. | TRBD1 | TRBJ1-4 | TRBV7-6 | TGTGCCAGCAGCGAATCGACAGGGCTACACAATGAAAAACTGTTTTTT | CASSESTGLHNEKLFF
. | TRBD2 | TRBJ2-7 | TRBV6-6 | TGTGCCAGCGCCATAGCGGGCAACTACGAGCAGTACTTC | CASAIAGNYEQYF
. | . | TRBJ1-5 | TRBV7-8 | TGTGCCAGCAGCCCTCGGTCCCTTAGCAATCAGCCCCAGCATTTT | CASSPRSLSNQPQHF
. | TRBD1 | TRBJ1-2 | TRBV11-1 | TGTGCCAGCAGCAACAGGGGGCGCGGAAGAGGCTACACCTTC | CASSNRGRGRGYTF
. | TRBD2 | TRBJ2-5 | TRBV7-6 | TGTGCCAGCAGCCTCGGGGGGGCCGTCCAAGAGACCCAGTACTTC | CASSLGGAVQETQYF
. | . | TRBJ2-3 | TRBV30 | TGTGCCTGGAGTGCTGGAGCGAACACAGATACGCAGTATTTT | CAWSAGANTDTQYF
. | TRBD1 | TRBJ2-5 | TRBV9 | TGTGCCAGCAGCGCAGGGACAGGGGGCGGTTGGGAGACCCAGTACTTC | CASSAGTGGGWETQYF
. | TRBD1 | TRBJ2-3 | TRBV27 | TGTGCCAGCGTAGGGGGCGCAGATACGCAGTATTTT | CASVGGADTQYF
. | . | TRBJ2-5 | TRBV15 | TGTGCCACCAGCAGAGGCGCCGGGACATTAGAACGAGAGACCCAGTACTTC | CATSRGAGTLERETQYF
. | TRBD1 | TRBJ1-4 | TRBV11-2 | TGTGCCAGCAGCCCGTTAGGGGGCCAGGGAGAAAAACTGTTTTTT | CASSPLGGQGEKLFF
few | . | TRBJ1-1 | TRBV25-1 | TGTGCCAGCAGTTACAGGGAGCACACTGAAGCTTTCTTT | CASSYREHTEAFF
. | TRBD1 | TRBJ1-2 | TRBV28 | TGTGCCAGTCGGGGACAGGGGGAATTTTCTTTCTTC | CASRGQGEFSFF
. | TRBD1 | TRBJ1-2 | TRBV9 | TGTGCCAGCAGCCCTAACAGGGGAGATGGCTACACCTTC | CASSPNRGDGYTF
. | TRBD2 | TRBJ2-7 | TRBV6-5 | TGTGCCAGCAGCCCGGGACTAGCGGTGTTAGAGCAGTACTTC | CASSPGLAVLEQYF
. | TRBD2 | TRBJ2-7 | TRBV5-1 | TGCGCCAGCAGCTCCCCGGGACTAGCCTACGAGCAGTACTTC | CASSSPGLAYEQYF
. | . | TRBJ1-4 | TRBV5-6 | TGTGCCAGCAGCCGCGGGGGGGCAACAAATGAAAAACTGTTTTTT | CASSRGGATNEKLFF
. | . | TRBJ2-5 | TRBV5-1 | TGCGCCAGCAGCCTCGGGACTCCTGGAGAGACCCAGTACTTC | CASSLGTPGETQYF
. | TRBD1 | TRBJ1-5 | TRBV18 | TGTGCCAGCTCACCACGACAGGGGGACCAGCCCCAGCATTTT | CASSPRQGDQPQHF
. | TRBD1 | TRBJ2-3 | TRBV29-1 | TGCAGCGTTGCAGCGGATACGGACAGGGGGATCACAGATACGCAGTATTTT | CSVAADTDRGITDTQYF
. | TRBD1 | TRBJ2-6 | TRBV11-3 | TGTGCCAGCAGCCTCACAGGGGCCGGGGCCAACGTCCTGACTTTC | CASSLTGAGANVLTF
. | TRBD2 | TRBJ2-7 | TRBV19 | TGTGCCAGTAGTATAGTCAGCGGGGCCTCCTACGAGCAGTACTTC | CASSIVSGASYEQYF
. | TRBD1 | TRBJ2-7 | TRBV5-1 | TGCGCCAGCAGCTCCCGGACAGGTACCTACGAGCAGTACTTC | CASSSRTGTYEQYF
. | TRBD2 | TRBJ2-7 | TRBV7-2 | TGTGCCAGCAGCGTTAGCGGGGGCGAGCAGTACTTC | CASSVSGGEQYF
. | . | TRBJ2-5 | TRBV27 | TGTGCCAGCAGTTTATCGGCAGTCCAAGAGACCCAGTACTTC | CASSLSAVQETQYF
. | . | TRBJ2-5 | TRBV6-5 | TGTGCCAGCAGTTCCTTCCCAGGAGAGACCCAGTACTTC | CASSSFPGETQYF
few | . | TRBJ2-3 | TRBV4-3 | TGCGCCAGCAGCCAAGATCACGCCGCCGGAGATACGCAGTATTTT | CASSQDHAAGDTQYF
. | . | TRBJ1-3 | TRBV30 | TGTGCCAATCGGGAGTACTCTGGAAACACCATATATTTT | CANREYSGNTIYF
. | . | TRBJ2-1 | TRBV7-9 | TGTGCCAGCAGCTTAGCGGGGAGCTCCTACAATGAGCAGTTCTTC | CASSLAGSSYNEQFF
. | . | TRBJ1-3 | TRBV6-1 | TGTGCCAGCAGCGCTGAGAGCTCTGGAAACACCATATATTTT | CASSAESSGNTIYF
. | TRBD1 | TRBJ2-5 | TRBV11-2 | TGTGCCAGCAGCCGGACAGGGGAAGGCCGAGAGACCCAGTACTTC | CASSRTGEGRETQYF
. | TRBD2 | TRBJ2-1 | TRBV10-3 | TGTGCCATCAGTGGCAGGGAGGGCTTATTCAATGAGCAGTTCTTC | CAISGREGLFNEQFF
. | . | TRBJ2-7 | TRBV5-1 | TGCGCCAGCAGCTCAGGGGGGTCGGCCTACGAGCAGTACTTC | CASSSGGSAYEQYF
. | TRBD2 | TRBJ2-7 | TRBV18 | TGTGCCAGCTCACCCGTACTAGCGGGGGGGGTTAGGTACGAGCAGTACTTC | CASSPVLAGGVRYEQYF
. | . | TRBJ1-4 | TRBV28 | TGTGCCAGCAGGCGGAGCCTTAATGAAAAACTGTTTTTT | CASRRSLNEKLFF
. | . | TRBJ1-4 | TRBV27 | TGTGCCAGCAAACAGGGTGCAACTAATGAAAAACTGTTTTTT | CASKQGATNEKLFF
. | . | TRBJ2-1 | TRBV6-5 | TGTGCCAGCAGTTACTCCGCTAGCAGCAATGAGCAGTTCTTC | CASSYSASSNEQFF